This T cell receptor (beta chain) was sequenced during a study of T cell repertoires in ileal Crohn's disease. The assay was immunoSEQ multiplex PCR, and TCRdb's table has in-frame clones only and misses some. The repertoire holds fewer than 20,000 clones, with more than 55% as singletons. Included were adult ileal or ileocolonic Crohn's patients indicated for ileocolonic resection. Germline V lookup: CDR1 SGHRS, CDR2 YFSETQ. This CDR3 has 15 amino acids. Trimming took 0 bases from V and 2 from J, leaving 9 bases between them. V and J are TRBV5-1 and TRBJ2-1; D remains unclear. Material: ileal tissue. The source of this sequence is an adult with Crohn's disease. CDR3 region: CASSLGHLTYNEQFF. The CDR3 region has the DNA TGCGCCAGCAGCTTGGGACACCTTACCTACAATGAGCAGTTCTTC.